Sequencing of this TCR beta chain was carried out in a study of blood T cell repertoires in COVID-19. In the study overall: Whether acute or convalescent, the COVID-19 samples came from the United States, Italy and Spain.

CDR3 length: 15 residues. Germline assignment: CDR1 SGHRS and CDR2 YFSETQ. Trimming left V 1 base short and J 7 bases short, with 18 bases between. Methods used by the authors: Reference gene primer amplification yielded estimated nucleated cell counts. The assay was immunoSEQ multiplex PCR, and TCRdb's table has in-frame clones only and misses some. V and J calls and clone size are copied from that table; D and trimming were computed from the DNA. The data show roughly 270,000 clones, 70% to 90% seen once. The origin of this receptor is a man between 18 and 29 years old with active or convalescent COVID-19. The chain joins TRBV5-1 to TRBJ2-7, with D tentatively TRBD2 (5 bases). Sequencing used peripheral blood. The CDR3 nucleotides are TGCGCCAGCAGCTTGTGGACCAGTGGATCGGGGGAGCAGTACTTC. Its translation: CASSLWTSGSGEQYF.